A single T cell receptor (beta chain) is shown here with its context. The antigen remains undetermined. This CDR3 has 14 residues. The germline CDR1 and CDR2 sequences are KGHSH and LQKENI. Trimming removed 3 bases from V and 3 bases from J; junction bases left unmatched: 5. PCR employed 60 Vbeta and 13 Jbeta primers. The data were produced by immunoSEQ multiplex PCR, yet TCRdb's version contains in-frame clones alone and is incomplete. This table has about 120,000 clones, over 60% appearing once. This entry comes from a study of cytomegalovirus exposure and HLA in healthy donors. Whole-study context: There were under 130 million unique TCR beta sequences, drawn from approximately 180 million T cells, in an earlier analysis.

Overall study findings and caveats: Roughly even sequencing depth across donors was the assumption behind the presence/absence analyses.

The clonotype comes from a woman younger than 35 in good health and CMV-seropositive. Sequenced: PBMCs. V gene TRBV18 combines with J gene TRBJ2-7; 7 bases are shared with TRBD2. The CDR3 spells CASSPGSGIYEQYF. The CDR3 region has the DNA TGTGCCAGCTCACCGGGCAGCGGGATCTACGAGCAGTACTTC.